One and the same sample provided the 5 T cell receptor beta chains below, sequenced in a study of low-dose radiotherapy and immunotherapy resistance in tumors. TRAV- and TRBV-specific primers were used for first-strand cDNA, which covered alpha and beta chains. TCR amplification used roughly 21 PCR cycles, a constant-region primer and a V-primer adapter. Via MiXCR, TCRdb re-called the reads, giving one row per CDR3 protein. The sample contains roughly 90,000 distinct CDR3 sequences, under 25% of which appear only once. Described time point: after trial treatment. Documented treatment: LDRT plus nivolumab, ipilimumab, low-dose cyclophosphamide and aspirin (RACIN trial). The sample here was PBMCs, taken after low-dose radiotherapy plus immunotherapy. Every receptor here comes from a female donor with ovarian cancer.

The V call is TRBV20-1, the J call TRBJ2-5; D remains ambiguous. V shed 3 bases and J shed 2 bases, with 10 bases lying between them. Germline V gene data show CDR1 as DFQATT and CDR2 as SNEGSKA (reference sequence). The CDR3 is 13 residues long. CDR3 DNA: TGCAGTGCTAGTGTGCGGATGCAAGAGACCCAGTACTTC. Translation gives CSASVRMQETQYF.

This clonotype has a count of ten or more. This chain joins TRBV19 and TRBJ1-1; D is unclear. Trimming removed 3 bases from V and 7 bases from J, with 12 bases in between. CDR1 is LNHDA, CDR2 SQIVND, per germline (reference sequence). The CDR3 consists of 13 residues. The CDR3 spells CASSISFHLEAFF. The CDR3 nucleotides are TGTGCCAGTAGTATTTCATTTCACCTTGAAGCTTTCTTT.

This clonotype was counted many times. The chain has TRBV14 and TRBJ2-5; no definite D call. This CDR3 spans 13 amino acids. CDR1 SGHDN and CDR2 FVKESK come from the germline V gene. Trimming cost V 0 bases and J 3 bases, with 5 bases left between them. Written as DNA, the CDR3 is TGTGCCAGCAGCCAAGATCTTGAAGAGACCCAGTACTTC. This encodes CASSQDLEETQYF.

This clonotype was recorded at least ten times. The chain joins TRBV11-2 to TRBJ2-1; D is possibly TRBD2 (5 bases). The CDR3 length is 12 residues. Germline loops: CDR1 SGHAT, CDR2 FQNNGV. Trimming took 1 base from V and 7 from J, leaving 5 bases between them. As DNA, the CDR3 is TGTGCCAGCAGCTTAGCGGGGAATGAGCAGTTCTTC. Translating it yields CASSLAGNEQFF. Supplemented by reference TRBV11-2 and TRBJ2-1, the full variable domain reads EAGVAQSPRYKIIEKRQSVAFWCNPISGHATLYWYQQILGQGPKLLIQFQNNGVVDDSQLPKDRFSAERLKGVDSTLKIQPAKLEDSAVYLCASSLAGNEQFFGPGTRLTVL.

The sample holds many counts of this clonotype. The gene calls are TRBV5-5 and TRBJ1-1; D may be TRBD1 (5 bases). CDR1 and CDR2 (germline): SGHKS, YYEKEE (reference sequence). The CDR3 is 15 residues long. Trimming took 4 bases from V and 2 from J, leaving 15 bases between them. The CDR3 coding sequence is TGTGCCAGCAGCACCCCGGGACGAGCAAACACTGAAGCTTTCTTT. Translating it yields CASSTPGRANTEAFF.